This T cell receptor (beta chain) is from a study of T and B cells in COVID-19 patients (TCRdb year 2020). General notes on the study: In this study, adaptive immunity was profiled in COVID-19 patients who either had active infection or had recovered, using TRB and IGH repertoire sequencing of peripheral blood. A recovered cohort was made up of 19 patients contributing roughly 21 samples, mostly after mild to moderate COVID-19 managed as outpatients. Patients in the recovered cohort had a median age of around 34 years, compared with 55 to 70 years for patients in the active-infection cohort. Critical illness requiring mechanical ventilation or ECMO was present in about 65% of the 20 patients in the active-infection cohort. Comorbidities linked to unfavorable COVID-19 outcome were present in about 90% of the 20 patients in the active-infection cohort. The TCR and BCR sequence repository comprised 30 to 40 patients and about 71 time points, with over 7 million TCR sequences analysed. A couple of patients were in both the active and recovered cohorts because samples existed from active disease and from after recovery. An age-matched reference group of under 45 healthy donors negative for COVID-19 antibodies was used as the comparison for repertoire analyses. As many as 9 follow-up blood samples were collected from each patient, and in some individuals these samples spanned different disease stages.

The instrument given in TCRdb is Illumina MiSeq. Multiplex PCR with BIOMED2 TRB-A/B primer pools was used to amplify TRB rearrangements. Illumina-compatible adapters and 7-nucleotide sample barcodes were attached to the amplicons in two consecutive PCRs. Phusion HS II polymerase was used for all library PCRs. Amplicons were purified from gel with the NucleoSpin Gel and PCR Clean-up kit, quantified on Qubit, and pooled at 4 nM. The quality of the amplicon pool was checked on an Agilent 2100 Bioanalyzer prior to Illumina next-generation sequencing. The published analysis was carried out like this. Annotation of TRB rearrangements was performed with MiXCR 3.0.8 using the default MiXCR reference library. Non-productive reads and sequences with fewer than 2 reads were removed, and each unique CDR3 nucleotide sequence was counted as one clone. Clonality, diversity, richness and V-J gene usage were calculated in R 3.5.1. TCR clustering by CDR3 similarity used GLIPH2, with generation probabilities calculated by OLGA. Only GLIPH2 clusters with at least four unique TCR clonotypes present in at least three individuals were retained. The raw public reads went through TCRdb reprocessing: fastp at Q25, MiXCR clone calling, in-frame beta chains kept. Rows with a matching CDR3 protein are joined into one entry that keeps the most common DNA and genes. None of the V and J calls come from the authors' own analysis; TCRdb made them. This sample is represented by tens of thousands of distinct CDR3 sequences; under 30% of them were singletons. The ten largest clones take up 2.5% to 3% of the sample.

General findings and caveats noted by the study authors: Patients with COVID-19 were reported to show strongly skewed TRBV/TRBJ gene usage. A total of approximately 2,300 exclusive TCR clusters, including 30 to 40 low-pGen clusters, were found in the recovered cohort. Blood samples obtained from mildly ill patients during symptoms, as well as early samples obtained from severe cases, were available only in scarce numbers. During active COVID-19 the TRB repertoires were highly clonal, but at recovery diversity and richness rose above the levels seen in healthy donors. The cohort was considered too small for HLA contributions to COVID-19 susceptibility or severity to be assessed. Specific T cell subsets (CD4+/Treg/CD8+) and sorted SARS-CoV-2-responsive or tetramer+ T cells had not yet been sequenced, with those experiments still ongoing. The reported TCR clusters were said to need prospective validation before any clinical use.

Concerning this clonotype: Its antigen is not yet known. Per-base qualities were not stored, and no clone one base away is much larger.

Genomic DNA extracted from blood, in amounts of 250-500 ng, served as the starting material for amplifying TRB repertoires. The sequence derives from a human donor who had recovered from COVID-19. The sample consisted of blood.

The CDR3 protein: CASSVLPGLSNQPQHF. The base sequence is TGTGCCAGCAGTGTACTACCAGGGCTTAGCAATCAGCCCCAGCATTTT. Rearrangement joined TRBV27 to TRBJ1-5, with TRBD1 perhaps the D gene, on 5 matching bases. At the junction V is shortened by 5 bases and J by 0 bases, with 14 bases in between. As encoded in the germline V gene (reference sequence), CDR1 is MNHEY while CDR2 is SMNVEV. The CDR3, cysteine through phenylalanine, is 16 amino acids long. Only the CDR3 region is kept as DNA, spanning 48 bases read in frame from base 1.